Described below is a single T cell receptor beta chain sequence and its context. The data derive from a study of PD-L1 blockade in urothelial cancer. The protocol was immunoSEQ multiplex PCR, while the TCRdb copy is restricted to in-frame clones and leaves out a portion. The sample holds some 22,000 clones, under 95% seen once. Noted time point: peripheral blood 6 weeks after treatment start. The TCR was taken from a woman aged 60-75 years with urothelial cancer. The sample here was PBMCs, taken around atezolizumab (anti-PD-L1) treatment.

CDR3 residues: CASSQDSSLTGQETQYF. The CDR3 DNA is TGCGCCAGCAGCCAAGATTCGTCATTGACAGGACAAGAGACCCAGTACTTC. J is TRBJ2-5 and V is TRBV4-3; maybe TRBD1 (6 bases). This CDR3 region has 17 residues. The V and J ends lost 0 bases and 2 bases respectively, with 16 bases between them. In germline, CDR1 is LGHNA, CDR2 YSLEER.